The rows below give T cell receptor beta chains drawn from one sample of a study of tumor-infiltrating lymphocytes in primary liver carcinoma. TCRdb re-analysed the multiplex PCR reads in MiXCR, keeping a single row per CDR3 protein. The table has approximately 300,000 distinct CDR3 sequences, 50% to 70% seen once. Sequenced material: peripheral blood. These receptors all come from a man aged 35 to 55 with primary liver carcinoma and hepatitis B virus infection. Each CDR3 is given without its conserved first and last residue.

>TRBJ1-5|TRBV7-8
ASSHDRLDQPQH
>TRBJ2-3|TRBV6-1
ASSLTGRTDTQY
>TRBJ2-1|TRBV5-8
ASSFIRTDYNEQF
>TRBJ2-2|TRBV11-1
ASSLWANTGELF
>TRBJ2-7|TRBV28
ASSGLAGVHEQY
>TRBJ1-5|TRBV6-2/TRBV6-3
VGTEGYQPQH
>TRBJ2-1|TRBV10-3
AIRRTRGRGRGELF
>TRBJ2-4|TRBV6-1
ASRERGQGINIQY
>TRBJ1-4|TRBV11-1
ASSIPGTESEKPF
>TRBJ2-1|TRBV29-1
GVGFPGEQF